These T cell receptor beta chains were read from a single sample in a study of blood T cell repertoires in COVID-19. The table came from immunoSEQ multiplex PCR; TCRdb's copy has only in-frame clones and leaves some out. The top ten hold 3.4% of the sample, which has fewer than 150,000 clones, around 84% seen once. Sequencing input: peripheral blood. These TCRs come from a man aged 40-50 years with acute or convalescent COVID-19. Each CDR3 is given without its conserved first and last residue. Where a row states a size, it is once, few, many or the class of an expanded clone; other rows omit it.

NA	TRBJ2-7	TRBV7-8	ASSPDYEQY
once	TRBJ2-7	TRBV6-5	ASNRGTGRGYEQY
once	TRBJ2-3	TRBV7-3	ASSFRDRGDTQY
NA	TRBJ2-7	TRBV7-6	ASSLGFQGPRYPLQY
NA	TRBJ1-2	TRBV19	ASSIWGQNYGYT
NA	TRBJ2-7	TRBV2	ASSEALGERQY
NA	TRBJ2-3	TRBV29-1	SVESSSRYTQY
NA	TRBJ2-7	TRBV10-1	ASSSGGQQH
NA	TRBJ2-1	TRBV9	ASSVGAGVSYNEQF
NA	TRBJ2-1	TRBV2	ASGSGGARDEQF
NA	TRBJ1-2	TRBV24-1	ATSDPFQGINGYT
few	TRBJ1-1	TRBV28	ASSLQGFSEAF
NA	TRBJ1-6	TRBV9	ASSVGRVVSPLH
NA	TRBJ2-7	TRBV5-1	ASSSRLAGSEQY
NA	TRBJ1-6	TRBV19	ASSRDWNSPLH
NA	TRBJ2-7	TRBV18	ASSPAGQYEQY
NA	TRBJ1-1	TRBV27	ASFNRGEAF
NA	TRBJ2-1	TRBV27	ASRTDRGEYNEQF
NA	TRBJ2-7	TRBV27	ASSSVLRAYEQY
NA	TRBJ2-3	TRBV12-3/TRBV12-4	ASSLDGRDTQY
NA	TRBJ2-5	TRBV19	ASSGLTGETQY
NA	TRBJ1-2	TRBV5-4	ASSLGTGSGYT
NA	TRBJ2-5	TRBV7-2	ASSIRLQETQY
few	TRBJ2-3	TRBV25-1	ASSEAGSTDTQY
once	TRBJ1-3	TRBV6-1	ASSVGWGQGHGNTIY
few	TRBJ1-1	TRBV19	ASSRGGQGNTEAF
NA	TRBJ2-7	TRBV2	ASGTDYEQY
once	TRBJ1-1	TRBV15	ATSREGGLFEAF
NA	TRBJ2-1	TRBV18	ASSPGGGVVSEQF
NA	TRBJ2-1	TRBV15	ATSRDILVLDEQF
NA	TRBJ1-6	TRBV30	AWSAPTGRNSPLH
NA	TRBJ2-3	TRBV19	ASSSGQGSYDTQY
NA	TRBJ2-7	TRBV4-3	ASSQQPGQGDYEQY
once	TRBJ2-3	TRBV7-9	ASSGSTSGGRTDTQY
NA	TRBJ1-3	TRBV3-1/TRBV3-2	ASSHEYTGSGNTIY
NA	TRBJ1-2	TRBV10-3	ATLAVLGLNYGYT
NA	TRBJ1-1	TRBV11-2	ASSPWATEAF
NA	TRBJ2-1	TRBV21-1	ASNHRERSQF
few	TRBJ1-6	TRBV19	ASSMGENHNSPLH
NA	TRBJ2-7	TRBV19	ASSIFGGTGGYEQY
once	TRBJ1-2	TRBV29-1	SVVEGTYGYT
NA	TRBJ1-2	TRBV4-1	ASSQEQGVFGGYT
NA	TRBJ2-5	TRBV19	ASSQTGNIETQY
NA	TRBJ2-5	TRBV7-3	ASRPRQETQY
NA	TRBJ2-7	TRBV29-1	SVEAGDGSYEQY
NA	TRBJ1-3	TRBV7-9	ASSYYRGTGNTIY
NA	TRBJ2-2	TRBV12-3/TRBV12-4	ASSWGAGELF
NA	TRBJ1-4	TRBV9	ASSALGDRGGKLF
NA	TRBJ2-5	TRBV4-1	ASSSLGGGVQETQY
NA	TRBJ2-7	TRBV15	ATSRVHDSSYEQY
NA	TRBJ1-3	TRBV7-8	ASSLMRGNTIY
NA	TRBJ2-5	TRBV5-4	ASSQGAQETQY
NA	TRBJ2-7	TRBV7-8	ASSLALGAGYEQY
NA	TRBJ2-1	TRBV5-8	ASSLGGRDNEQF
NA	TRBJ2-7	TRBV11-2	ASSSWGPEQY
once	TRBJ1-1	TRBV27	ASSLRLLAGQQGINTEAF
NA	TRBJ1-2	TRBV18	ASSLGQGRNYGYT
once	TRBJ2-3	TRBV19	ASSISSENTQY
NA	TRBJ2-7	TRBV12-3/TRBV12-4	ASSQRGSYEQY